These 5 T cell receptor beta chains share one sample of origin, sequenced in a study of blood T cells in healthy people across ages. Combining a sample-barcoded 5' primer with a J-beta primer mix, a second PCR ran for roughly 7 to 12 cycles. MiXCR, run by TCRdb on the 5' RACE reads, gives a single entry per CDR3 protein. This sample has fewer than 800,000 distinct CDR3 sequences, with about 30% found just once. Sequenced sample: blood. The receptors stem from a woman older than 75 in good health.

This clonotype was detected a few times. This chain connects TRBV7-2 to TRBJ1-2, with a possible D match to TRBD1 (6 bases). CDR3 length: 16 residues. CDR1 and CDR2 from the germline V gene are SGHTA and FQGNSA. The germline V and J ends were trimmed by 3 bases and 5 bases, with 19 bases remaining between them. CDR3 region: CASSLGTQGRGYGYTF. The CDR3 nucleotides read TGTGCCAGCAGCTTGGGAACACAGGGAAGGGGTTATGGCTACACCTTC.

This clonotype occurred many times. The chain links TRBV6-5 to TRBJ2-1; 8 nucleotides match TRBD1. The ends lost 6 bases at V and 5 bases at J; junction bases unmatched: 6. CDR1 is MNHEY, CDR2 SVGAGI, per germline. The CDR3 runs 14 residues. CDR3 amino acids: CASSVDRAHNEQFF. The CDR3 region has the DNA TGTGCCAGCAGCGTGGACAGGGCCCACAATGAGCAGTTCTTC.

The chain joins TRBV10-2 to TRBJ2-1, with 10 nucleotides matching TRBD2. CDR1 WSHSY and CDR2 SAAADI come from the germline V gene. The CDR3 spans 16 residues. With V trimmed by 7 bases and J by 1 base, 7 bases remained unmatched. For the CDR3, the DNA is TGCGCCAGCACCGGAGCGGGAGGGCATTCCTACAATGAGCAGTTCTTC. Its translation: CASTGAGGHSYNEQFF.

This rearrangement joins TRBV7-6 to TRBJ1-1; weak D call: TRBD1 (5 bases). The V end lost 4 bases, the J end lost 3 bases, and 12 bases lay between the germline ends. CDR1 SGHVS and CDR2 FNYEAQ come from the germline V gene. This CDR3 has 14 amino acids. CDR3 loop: CASSWAGGDTEAFF. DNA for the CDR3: TGTGCCAGCAGCTGGGCCGGGGGGGACACTGAAGCTTTCTTT.

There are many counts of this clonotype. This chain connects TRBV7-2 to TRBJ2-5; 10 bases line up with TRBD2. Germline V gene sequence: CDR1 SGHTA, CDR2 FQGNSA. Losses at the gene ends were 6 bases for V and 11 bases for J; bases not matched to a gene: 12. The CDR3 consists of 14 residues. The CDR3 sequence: CASSPAAGGLGQYF. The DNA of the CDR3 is TGTGCCAGCAGTCCGGCAGCGGGGGGGCTCGGACAGTACTTC.